This paragraph reports one T cell receptor beta chain. TCRdb independently ran MiXCR on the 5' RACE reads; one entry per CDR3 protein. The profile shows around 67,000 distinct CDR3 sequences, roughly a sixth of them singletons. The data belong to a study of HIV-infected patients and healthy controls. V lost 2 bases, J lost 10 bases, and 11 bases lay in between. The CDR3 is 12 amino acids. CDR1 is MNHNS, CDR2 SASEGT, per germline. This receptor was identified in a human donor in good health. V gene TRBV6-1 combines with J gene TRBJ1-1; a possible D gene is TRBD1 (6 bases). The sequenced sample consisted of CD4+ T cells from blood. The CDR3 DNA reads as TGTGCCAGCAGTGAACGGGGGCTTGGAGCTTTCTTT. Its translation: CASSERGLGAFF.